This T cell receptor (beta chain) was sequenced for a study of control samples from healthy donors and cancer patients. Germline lookup yields CDR1 SGHVS and CDR2 FNYEAQ. Trimming shortened V by 1 base and J by 7 bases, and 11 bases separated the two germline ends. The CDR3 covers 13 residues. The table came from immunoSEQ multiplex PCR; TCRdb's copy has only in-frame clones and leaves some out. The data hold some 130,000 clones, with about 90% observed a single time. The sequenced sample consisted of blood. The rearrangement links TRBV7-6 to TRBJ2-7; D perhaps matches TRBD2 (5 bases). The origin of this receptor is a woman in her 50s in good health. CDR3 residues: CASSLGRAAEQYF. CDR3 coding DNA: TGTGCCAGCAGCTTAGGGCGAGCGGCGGAGCAGTACTTC.